One and the same sample provided the 15 T cell receptor beta chains below, sequenced in a study of OX40 agonist ivuxolimab in advanced cancers. The table came from immunoSEQ multiplex PCR; TCRdb's copy has only in-frame clones and leaves some out. The table includes 57,000 or so clones, about 83% detected once. Sequenced here: CD4+ or CD8+ T cells sorted from blood, sampled in a trial of the OX40 agonist ivuxolimab. The receptors shown here come from an adult with an advanced solid tumor such as melanoma, head and neck, liver or kidney cancer.

The V and J genes are TRBV5-1 and TRBJ2-1; 8 nucleotides align to TRBD1. V was clipped by 2 bases and J by 6 bases; unmatched bases: 7. Germline V gene lookup returns CDR1 SGHRS and CDR2 YFSETQ. This CDR3 region has 15 residues. In DNA form, the CDR3 reads TGCGCCAGCAGCTTAGAACCACAGGGGGGCAATGAGCAGTTCTTC. Translating it yields CASSLEPQGGNEQFF.

The CDR3 DNA sequence: TGTGCCAGCAGCACTCTTCAGGGAGGGCAGGGCTACACCTTC. It encodes CASSTLQGGQGYTF. The gene calls are TRBV9 and TRBJ1-2; maybe TRBD1 (5 bases). V was trimmed by 4 bases and J by 8 bases, leaving 18 bases between them. This CDR3 comprises 14 residues. CDR1 is SGDLS, CDR2 YYNGEE, per germline.

This clone was detected only once. The CDR3 loop reads CASRPSGGETQYF. The CDR3 DNA is TGTGCCAGCAGACCTAGCGGGGGGGAGACCCAGTACTTC. The chain links TRBV7-9 to TRBJ2-5, with TRBD2 matching 11 bases. Germline CDR1 and CDR2: SEHNR and FQNEAQ (reference sequence). The CDR3 spans 13 residues. V dropped 6 bases and J dropped 5; count of bases not matched to a gene: 2.

This rearrangement joins TRBV29-1 to TRBJ2-5, with 9 bases aligning to TRBD2. The CDR3 is 13 amino acids. V was clipped by 4 bases and J by 6 bases; unmatched bases: 6. CDR1 SQVTM and CDR2 ANQGSEA come from the germline V gene. The CDR3 DNA follows: TGCAGCGTTGGGCTAGCGGGGTTAAAGACCCAGTACTTC. Its protein is CSVGLAGLKTQYF.

The chain is built from TRBV7-3 and TRBJ2-3; D is perhaps TRBD2 (6 bases). This CDR3 comprises 15 residues. The V gene lost 2 bases and the J gene lost 2 bases, with 11 bases spanning the gap. Germline V gene lookup returns CDR1 SGHTA and CDR2 FQGTGA. For the CDR3, the DNA is TGTGCCAGCAGCTTACCGGGGGACCCCACAGATACGCAGTATTTT. As protein: CASSLPGDPTDTQYF.

The gene calls are TRBV7-2 and TRBJ2-5; 7 bases are shared with TRBD2. The CDR3 extends over 14 amino acids. The V segment lost 0 bases and the J segment 7 bases; nucleotides outside the gene matches: 5. Germline V gives CDR1 SGHTA, CDR2 FQGNSA. The CDR3 DNA follows: TGTGCCAGCAGCTTAGCGGCGGGGGAGGGGACCCAGTACTTC. Amino acid sequence: CASSLAAGEGTQYF.

The genes are TRBV6-1 and TRBJ2-5; no definite D call. Trimming pared 6 bases from V and 0 bases from J, leaving 8 bases between. The CDR3 is 13 residues long. Germline values: CDR1 MNHNS, CDR2 SASEGT. CDR3 in DNA: TGTGCCAGCAGGATGGGGTACCAAGAGACCCAGTACTTC. Its protein is CASRMGYQETQYF.

The chain is built from TRBV27 and TRBJ2-7, with a tentative D call TRBD2 (6 bases). The CDR3 totals 15 residues. V gave up 4 bases and J gave up 3 bases, with 16 bases separating them. Germline values: CDR1 MNHEY, CDR2 SMNVEV (reference sequence). CDR3 DNA: TGTGCCAGCAGTTATGCCGGGACTTCCCTCTACGAGCAGTACTTC. Its protein is CASSYAGTSLYEQYF.

V and J are TRBV10-3 and TRBJ2-7; 10 positions match TRBD2. With 8 bases clipped from V and 12 bases from J, the junction kept 16 bases outside the gene matches. This CDR3 comprises 14 residues. Germline CDR1 reads ENHRY; CDR2 reads SYGVKD. CDR3 DNA sequence: TGTGCCATCGGAACGACCCAGCGGGGGGGTATGCTGTACTTC. Protein: CAIGTTQRGGMLYF.

This chain links TRBV6-4 with TRBJ2-1; 7 nucleotides match TRBD1. V shed 5 bases, J shed 5 bases, and the junction held 9 bases outside the gene matches. The germline V gene has CDR1 MRHNA and CDR2 SNTAGT. The CDR3 contains 15 residues. The CDR3 nucleotides are TGTGCCAGCAGTTTCCGGACAGGTCCTAACAATGAGCAGTTCTTC. Protein sequence: CASSFRTGPNNEQFF.

The chain is built from TRBV9 and TRBJ2-1; no clear D. The CDR3 covers 16 residues. The V and J ends lost 3 bases and 3 bases respectively, with 16 bases between them. Germline-derived CDR1 and CDR2 are SGDLS and YYNGEE. The CDR3: CASSASPSRYYNEQFF. The CDR3 region has the DNA TGTGCCAGCAGCGCCAGTCCCTCCAGGTACTACAATGAGCAGTTCTTC. Full variable domain (outside the CDR3, taken from reference TRBV9 and TRBJ2-1): DSGVTQTPKHLITATGQRVTLRCSPRSGDLSVYWYQQSLDQGLQFLIQYYNGEERAKGNILERFSAQQFPDLHSELNLSSLELGDSALYFCASSASPSRYYNEQFFGPGTRLTVL.

The chain joins TRBV6-5 to TRBJ2-2; D is uncertain. The germline CDR1 and CDR2 sequences are MNHEY and SVGAGI. This CDR3 has 15 amino acids. The V end lost 2 bases, the J end lost 3 bases, and 10 bases lay between the germline ends. CDR3 sequence (DNA): TGTGCCAGCAGTTACGATACGTGGGACACCGGGGAGCTGTTTTTT. It translates to CASSYDTWDTGELFF.

V usage is TRBV6-5 and J usage is TRBJ2-3, with 8 bases that match TRBD2. This CDR3 comprises 13 residues. Germline V gene lookup returns CDR1 MNHEY and CDR2 SVGAGI. J gave up 5 bases and V 10 bases, and 8 bases lay outside the gene matches. The DNA of the CDR3 is TGTGCCACCCGCCGGGGGGGTGTAGATACGCAGTATTTT. Its protein is CATRRGGVDTQYF.

The rearrangement uses TRBV25-1 and TRBJ1-2; D is uncertain. This CDR3 contains 13 residues. Germline V lookup: CDR1 MGHDK, CDR2 SYGVNS. Trimming removed 5 bases from V and 7 bases from J, with 14 bases in between. The CDR3 protein is CASSPIQGSGYTF. The CDR3 DNA reads TGTGCCAGCAGTCCGATTCAAGGAAGTGGCTACACCTTC.

The J gene is TRBJ1-5, the V gene TRBV19; no clear D gene. The CDR3 sequence is 16 residues long. Germline values: CDR1 LNHDA, CDR2 SQIVND (reference sequence). The V and J ends lost 1 base and 2 bases respectively, with 12 bases between them. CDR3 sequence reads: CASSIGAIRGNQPQHF. DNA of the CDR3: TGTGCCAGTAGTATAGGGGCAATCCGTGGCAATCAGCCCCAGCATTTT.